This TCR beta chain was identified during a study of blood T cell repertoires in COVID-19. In the original processing: From reference gene primer amplification, estimates of nucleated cell counts were derived. The method was immunoSEQ multiplex PCR; TCRdb's version includes in-frame clones alone and lacks a portion of them. That table gives V, J and clone size, and the DNA gave D and trimming. The data hold approximately 200,000 clones, with nearly 90% observed a single time. The receptor's source is a woman in her thirties or forties with acute COVID-19. The sample consisted of PBMCs or T cells enriched from blood (not recorded which).

This chain's CDR3 is CASSYSTGGRGVDTQYF. CDR3 sequence (DNA): TGTGCCAGCAGCTATTCGACAGGGGGACGCGGTGTTGATACGCAGTATTTT. The V and J genes are TRBV5-6 and TRBJ2-3; TRBD1 agrees at 9 bases. After removal of 3 bases from V and 6 bases from J, the junction contained 14 bases not matched to a gene. The CDR3 runs 17 residues. Germline V gives CDR1 SGHDT, CDR2 YYEEEE.